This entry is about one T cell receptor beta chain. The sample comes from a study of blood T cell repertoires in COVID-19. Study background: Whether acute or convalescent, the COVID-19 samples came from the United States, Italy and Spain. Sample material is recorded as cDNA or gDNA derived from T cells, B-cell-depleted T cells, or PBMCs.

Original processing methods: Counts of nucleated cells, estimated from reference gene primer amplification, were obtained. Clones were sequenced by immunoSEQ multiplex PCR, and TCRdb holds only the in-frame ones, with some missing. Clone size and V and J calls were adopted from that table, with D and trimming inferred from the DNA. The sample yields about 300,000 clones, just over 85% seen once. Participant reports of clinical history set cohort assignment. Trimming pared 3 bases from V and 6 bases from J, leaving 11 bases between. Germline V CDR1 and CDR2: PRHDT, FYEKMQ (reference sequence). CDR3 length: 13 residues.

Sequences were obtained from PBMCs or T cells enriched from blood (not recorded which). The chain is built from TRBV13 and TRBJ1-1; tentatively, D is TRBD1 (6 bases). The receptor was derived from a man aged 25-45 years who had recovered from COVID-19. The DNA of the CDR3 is TGTGCCAGCAGCTTTCTTGGGGGCTCTGAAGCTTTCTTT. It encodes CASSFLGGSEAFF.